This T cell receptor (beta chain) was recorded in a study of breast tumors, draining lymph nodes, adjacent tissues. Study conclusions and caveats: Compared with basal-like, luminal-like tumors shared significantly more repertoire with nontumor tissue. Data only fit, rather than demonstrated, lymph node origin of most tumor T cells. Most tumor T cells seemingly derive from lymph node, then expand in tumor. Tumor TCR diversity was below lymph nodes but above nontumor tissue.

Axillary draining lymph nodes of breast cancer patients supplied the node samples. There are many counts of this clonotype. Its antigen is unknown. TCRdb ran MiXCR on the multiplex PCR reads and lists one entry per CDR3 protein. The sample records more than 85,000 distinct CDR3 sequences, around 21% being singletons. The sequenced sample was axillary lymph node tissue. This receptor was identified in a female donor with breast cancer. Some clones in this sample may be carry-over from other donors' samples.

CDR3 loop: CAISESTGGREKLFF. CDR3 nucleotide sequence: TGTGCCATCAGTGAGTCGACAGGCGGGAGGGAAAAACTGTTTTTT. J is TRBJ1-4 and V is TRBV10-3; D possibly corresponds to TRBD1 (6 bases). This CDR3 comprises 15 residues. CDR1 and CDR2 from the germline V gene are ENHRY and SYGVKD. V was pared by 0 bases and J by 8 bases, with 13 bases between.